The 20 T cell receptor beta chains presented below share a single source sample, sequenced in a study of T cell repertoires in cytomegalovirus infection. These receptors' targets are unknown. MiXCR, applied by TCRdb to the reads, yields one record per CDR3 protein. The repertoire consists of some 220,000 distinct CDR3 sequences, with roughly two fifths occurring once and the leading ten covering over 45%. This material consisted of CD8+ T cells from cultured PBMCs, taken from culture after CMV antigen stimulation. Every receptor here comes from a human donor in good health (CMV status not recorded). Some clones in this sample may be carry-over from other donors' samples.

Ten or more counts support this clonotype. The CDR3 is CASSSWAGDYEQYF. The DNA of the CDR3 is TGTGCCAGCAGCTCTTGGGCGGGAGACTACGAGCAGTACTTC. The rearrangement joins TRBV13 to TRBJ2-7; 7 bases align to TRBD2. V lost 4 bases, J lost 3 bases, and 6 bases stayed unmatched. This CDR3 has 14 residues. From germline, CDR1 is PRHDT and CDR2 FYEKMQ (reference sequence).

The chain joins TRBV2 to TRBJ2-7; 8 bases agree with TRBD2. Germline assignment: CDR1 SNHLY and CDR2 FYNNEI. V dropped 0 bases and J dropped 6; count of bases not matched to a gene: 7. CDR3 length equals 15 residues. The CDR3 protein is CASSEATGGPLEQYF. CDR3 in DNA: TGTGCCAGCAGTGAAGCGACGGGAGGGCCCCTCGAGCAGTACTTC.

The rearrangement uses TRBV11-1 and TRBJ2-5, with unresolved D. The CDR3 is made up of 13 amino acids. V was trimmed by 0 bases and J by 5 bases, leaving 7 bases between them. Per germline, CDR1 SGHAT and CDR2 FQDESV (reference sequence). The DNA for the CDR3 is TGTGCCAGCAGCTTAGCGGGCGCGGAGACCCAGTACTTC. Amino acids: CASSLAGAETQYF.

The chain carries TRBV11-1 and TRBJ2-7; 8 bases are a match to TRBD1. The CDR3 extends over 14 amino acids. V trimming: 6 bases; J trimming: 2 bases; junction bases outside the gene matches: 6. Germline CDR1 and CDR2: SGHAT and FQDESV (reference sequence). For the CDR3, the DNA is TGTGCCAGCAGTGGGACAGGAGGCCCCTACGAGCAGTACTTC. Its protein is CASSGTGGPYEQYF.

Here the CDR3 DNA reads TGTGCCAGCAGTTTATCGATGGGGACAGAGAGCTACGAGCAGTACTTC. Encoded protein: CASSLSMGTESYEQYF. This chain uses TRBV27 with TRBJ2-7, with 7 bases matching TRBD1. Germline CDR1 reads MNHEY; CDR2 reads SMNVEV (reference sequence). The CDR3 loop spans 16 amino acids. The ends lost 0 bases at V and 3 bases at J; junction bases unmatched: 8.

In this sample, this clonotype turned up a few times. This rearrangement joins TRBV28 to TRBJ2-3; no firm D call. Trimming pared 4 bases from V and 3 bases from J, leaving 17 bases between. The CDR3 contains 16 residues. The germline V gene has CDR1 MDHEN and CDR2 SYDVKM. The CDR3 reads CASSYSDGRRTDTQYF. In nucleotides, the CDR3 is TGTGCCAGCAGTTATTCGGACGGTCGCAGGACAGATACGCAGTATTTT. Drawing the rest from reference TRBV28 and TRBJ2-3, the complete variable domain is DVKVTQSSRYLVKRTGEKVFLECVQDMDHENMFWYRQDPGLGLRLIYFSYDVKMKEKGDIPEGYSVSREKKERFSLILESASTNQTSMYLCASSYSDGRRTDTQYFGPGTRLTVL.

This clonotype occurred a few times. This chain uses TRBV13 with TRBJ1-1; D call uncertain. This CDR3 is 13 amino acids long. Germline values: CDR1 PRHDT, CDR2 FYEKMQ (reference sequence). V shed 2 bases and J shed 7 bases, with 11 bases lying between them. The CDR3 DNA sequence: TGTGCCAGCAGCTTACCGGGGTACAGTGAAGCTTTCTTT. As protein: CASSLPGYSEAFF.

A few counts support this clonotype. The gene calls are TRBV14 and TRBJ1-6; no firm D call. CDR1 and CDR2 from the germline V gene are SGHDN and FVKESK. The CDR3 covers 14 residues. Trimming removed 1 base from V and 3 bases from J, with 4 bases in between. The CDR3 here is CASSQGSYNSPLHF. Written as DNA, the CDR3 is TGTGCCAGCAGCCAAGGGAGCTATAATTCACCCCTCCACTTT.

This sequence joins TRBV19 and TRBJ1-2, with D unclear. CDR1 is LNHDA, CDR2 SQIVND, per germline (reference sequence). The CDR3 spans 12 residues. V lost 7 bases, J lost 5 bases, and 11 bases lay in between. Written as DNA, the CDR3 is TGTGCCAGTAATACAGTACGATATGGCTACACCTTC. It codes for CASNTVRYGYTF.

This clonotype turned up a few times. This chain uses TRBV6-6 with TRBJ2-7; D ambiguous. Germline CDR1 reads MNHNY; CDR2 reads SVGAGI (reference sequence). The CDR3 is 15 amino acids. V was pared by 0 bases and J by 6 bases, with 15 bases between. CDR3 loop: CASSYSQNGLAEQYF. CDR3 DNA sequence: TGTGCCAGCAGTTACTCACAGAACGGGCTGGCCGAGCAGTACTTC.

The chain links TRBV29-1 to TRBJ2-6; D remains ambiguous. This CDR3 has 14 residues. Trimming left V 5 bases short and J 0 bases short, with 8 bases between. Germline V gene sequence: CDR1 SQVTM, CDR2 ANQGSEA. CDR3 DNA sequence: TGCAGCGTTTATCTGTACTCTGGGGCCAACGTCCTGACTTTC. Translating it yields CSVYLYSGANVLTF. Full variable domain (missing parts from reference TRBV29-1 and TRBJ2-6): SAVISQKPSRDICQRGTSLTIQCQVDSQVTMMFWYRQQPGQSLTLIATANQGSEATYESGFVIDKFPISRPNLTFSTLTVSNMSPEDSSIYLCSVYLYSGANVLTFGAGSRLTVL.

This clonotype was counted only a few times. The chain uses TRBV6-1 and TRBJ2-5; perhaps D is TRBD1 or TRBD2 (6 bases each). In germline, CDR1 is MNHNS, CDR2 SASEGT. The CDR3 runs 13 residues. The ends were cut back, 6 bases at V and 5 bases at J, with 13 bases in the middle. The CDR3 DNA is TGTGCCAGCAGGCCCGTCGGGGGCGAGACCCAGTACTTC. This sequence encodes CASRPVGGETQYF.

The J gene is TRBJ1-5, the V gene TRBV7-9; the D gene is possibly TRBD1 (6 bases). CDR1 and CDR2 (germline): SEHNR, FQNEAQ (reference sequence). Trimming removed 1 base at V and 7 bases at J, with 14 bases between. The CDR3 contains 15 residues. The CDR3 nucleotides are TGTGCCAGCAGCTTAGTTCAGGGGAGGGAGCAGCCCCAGCATTTT. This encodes CASSLVQGREQPQHF.

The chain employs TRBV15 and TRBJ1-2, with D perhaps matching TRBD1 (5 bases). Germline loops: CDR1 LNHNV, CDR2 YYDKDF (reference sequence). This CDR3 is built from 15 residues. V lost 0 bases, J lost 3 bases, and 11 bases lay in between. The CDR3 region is CATSRERRDDYGYTF. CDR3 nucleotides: TGTGCCACCAGCAGAGAACGCAGGGACGACTATGGCTACACCTTC. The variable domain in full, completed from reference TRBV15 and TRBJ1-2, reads DAMVIQNPRYQVTQFGKPVTLSCSQTLNHNVMYWYQQKSSQAPKLLFHYYDKDFNNEADTPDNFQSRRPNTSFCFLDIRSPGLGDTAMYLCATSRERRDDYGYTFGSGTRLTVV.

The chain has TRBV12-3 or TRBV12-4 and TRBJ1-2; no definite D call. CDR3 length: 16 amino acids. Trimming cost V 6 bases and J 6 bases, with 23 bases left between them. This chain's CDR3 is CASSLVKRGTLDGYTF. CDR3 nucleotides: TGTGCCAGCAGCCTTGTGAAGCGGGGTACTTTAGATGGCTACACCTTC.

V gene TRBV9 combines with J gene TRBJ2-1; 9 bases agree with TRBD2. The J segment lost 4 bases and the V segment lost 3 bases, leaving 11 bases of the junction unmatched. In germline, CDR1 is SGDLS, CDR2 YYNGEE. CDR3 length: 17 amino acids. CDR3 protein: CASSGAREGAAYNEQFF. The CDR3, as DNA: TGTGCCAGCAGCGGCGCGCGGGAGGGGGCCGCTTACAATGAGCAGTTCTTC.

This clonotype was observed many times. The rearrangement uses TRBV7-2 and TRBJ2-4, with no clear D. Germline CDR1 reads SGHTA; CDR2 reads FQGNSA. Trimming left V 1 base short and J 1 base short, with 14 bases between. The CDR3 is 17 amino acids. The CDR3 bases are TGTGCCAGCAGCTTAGGGTTCGGTGGGTTGGCCAAAAACATTCAGTACTTC. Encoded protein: CASSLGFGGLAKNIQYF.

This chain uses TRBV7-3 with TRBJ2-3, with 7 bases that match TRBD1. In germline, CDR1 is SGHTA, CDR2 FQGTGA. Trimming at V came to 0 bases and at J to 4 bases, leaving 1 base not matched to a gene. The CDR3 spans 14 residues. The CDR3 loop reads CASSLTGGADTQYF. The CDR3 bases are TGTGCCAGCAGCTTAACAGGGGGCGCAGATACGCAGTATTTT.

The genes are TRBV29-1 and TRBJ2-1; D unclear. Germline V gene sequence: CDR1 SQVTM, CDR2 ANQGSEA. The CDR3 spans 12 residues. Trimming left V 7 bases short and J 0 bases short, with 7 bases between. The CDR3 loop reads CSARPSYNEQFF. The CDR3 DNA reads TGCAGCGCCCGCCCCTCCTACAATGAGCAGTTCTTC.

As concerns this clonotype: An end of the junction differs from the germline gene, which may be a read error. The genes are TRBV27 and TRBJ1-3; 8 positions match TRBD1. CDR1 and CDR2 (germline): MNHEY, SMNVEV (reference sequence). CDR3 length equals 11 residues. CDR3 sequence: CASTSGQAQNF. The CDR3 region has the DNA TGTGCCAGCACTTCGGGACAGGCTCAAAATTTT.